Shown below are 8 T cell receptor beta chains from a single sample sequenced in a study of cytomegalovirus exposure and HLA in healthy donors. The PCR used 60 Vbeta and 13 Jbeta primers. TCRdb keeps only in-frame clones here, not all; method: immunoSEQ multiplex PCR. The table has 170,000 or so clones, more than 80% seen once. Sequencing was performed on PBMCs. These receptors were collected from a boy between 10 and 17 years old in good health and CMV-seronegative.

This clone has a handful of counts. The chain combines TRBV6-6 with TRBJ1-1; 9 positions match TRBD1. The CDR3 runs to 13 residues. The V and J ends lost 3 bases and 7 bases, in that order; junction bases with no gene match: 3. Germline V gives CDR1 MNHNY, CDR2 SVGAGI (reference sequence). This chain's CDR3 is CASSYMGQGEAFF. CDR3 nucleotides: TGTGCCAGCAGTTATATGGGACAGGGTGAAGCTTTCTTT.

The chain is built from TRBV11-3 and TRBJ1-2; 9 bases line up with TRBD1. This CDR3 region has 16 residues. With 0 bases clipped from V and 8 bases from J, the junction kept 10 bases outside the gene matches. CDR1 and CDR2 (germline): SGHNT, YENEEA. The DNA of the CDR3 is TGTGCCAGCAGCTTAGATCGGGCACAGGGGGCACCGGGCTACACCTTC. This translates into CASSLDRAQGAPGYTF.

There are a few counts of this clone. The V gene is TRBV5-1, the J gene TRBJ2-7, with a weak D call TRBD2 (6 bases). The CDR3 runs to 17 residues. The V and J ends lost 0 bases and 0 bases respectively, with 16 bases between them. Germline assignment: CDR1 SGHRS and CDR2 YFSETQ. CDR3 amino acids: CASSLGLGEAYSYEQYF. The CDR3 region has the DNA TGCGCCAGCAGCTTGGGTTTGGGGGAGGCCTACTCCTACGAGCAGTACTTC.

The J gene is TRBJ1-1, the V gene TRBV5-1, with 8 bases aligning to TRBD1. The CDR3 has 16 residues. V shed 4 bases, J shed 1 base, and the junction held 9 bases outside the gene matches. CDR1 and CDR2 from the germline V gene are SGHRS and YFSETQ. The CDR3 coding sequence is TGCGCCAGCAGCGGAAACAGGGGGGTGAGGAACACTGAAGCTTTCTTT. Amino acid sequence: CASSGNRGVRNTEAFF.

This sequence joins TRBV28 and TRBJ2-3; 14 bases align to TRBD2. The CDR3 runs 18 residues. With V trimmed by 6 bases and J by 3 bases, 11 bases remained unmatched. Germline values: CDR1 MDHEN, CDR2 SYDVKM. The CDR3 DNA is TGTGCCAGCAGCTGGTTTGGGACTAGCGGGAGAGTAACAGATACGCAGTATTTT. Translation gives CASSWFGTSGRVTDTQYF.

The count of this clone is one. The chain couples TRBV10-3 to TRBJ1-1, with 10 bases fitting TRBD1. The V and J ends lost 4 bases and 2 bases, in that order; junction bases with no gene match: 1. Per germline, CDR1 ENHRY and CDR2 SYGVKD. The CDR3 loop spans 14 amino acids. This CDR3 reads CAISGTGGNTEAFF. As DNA, the CDR3 is TGTGCCATCAGTGGGACAGGGGGTAACACTGAAGCTTTCTTT.

This clone has more than one count but fewer than ten. This chain uses TRBV4-3 with TRBJ2-1; 7 bases map to TRBD2. After removal of 2 bases from V and 5 bases from J, the junction contained 12 bases not matched to a gene. CDR3 size: 17 residues. Per germline, CDR1 LGHNA and CDR2 YSLEER. The CDR3 nucleotides read TGCGCCAGCAGCCAAAGTCGGCGAGGGAGGGCCGACAATGAGCAGTTCTTC. Its translation: CASSQSRRGRADNEQFF.

This clone was seen only a few times. The CDR3 loop reads CASSQGLSPLHF. The CDR3 DNA sequence: TGTGCCAGCTCGCAGGGCCTTTCACCCCTCCACTTT. V usage is TRBV6-1 and J usage is TRBJ1-6, with a weak D call TRBD1 (5 bases). V lost 8 bases, J lost 9 bases, and 11 bases lay in between. The CDR3 has 12 residues. Germline-derived CDR1 and CDR2 are MNHNS and SASEGT.